This T cell receptor (beta chain) was captured in a study of blood T cell repertoires in COVID-19. V shed 1 base, J shed 2 bases, and the junction held 12 bases outside the gene matches. The length of the CDR3 is 19 residues. The germline CDR1 and CDR2 sequences are LGHNA and YSLEER. The method was immunoSEQ multiplex PCR; TCRdb's version includes in-frame clones alone and lacks a portion of them. The sample shows about 300,000 clones, around 87% of them seen only once. The clonotype was recovered from a man between 65 and 85 years old with acute or convalescent COVID-19. The sequencing input was peripheral blood. The chain combines TRBV4-3 with TRBJ1-3; 9 bases agree with TRBD1. Here the CDR3 reads CASSQAEARTGAAGNTIYF. Here the CDR3 DNA reads TGCGCCAGCAGCCAAGCGGAGGCAAGGACAGGGGCCGCTGGAAACACCATATATTTT.